This TCR beta chain derives from a study of cytomegalovirus exposure and HLA in healthy donors listed by TCRdb under 2017. Notes on the research overall: According to an earlier analysis of 450 to 650 of the donors, 150 million to 200 million T cells yielded some 110 million unique TCR beta sequences and 250 to 350 Gb of sequence data. An early release that covered roughly 600 HLA-typed donors contained about 300 gigabases of sequencing data and about 93 million unique TCR sequences. Of the 300 to 500 genotyped donors, 80% to 90% were placed in the genetic ancestry cluster associated with self-reported Caucasian donors. The study was designed to test whether signatures of past pathogen exposure could be identified by cataloging public T cell receptors. The T cell repertoires of around 730 subjects were profiled by immunosequencing and related to cytomegalovirus serostatus. In addition to the first cohort of several hundred subjects, a separate validation cohort of some 120 different subjects was used. High-throughput TCR immunosequencing, statistical association of individual TCRs with disease status, and machine learning were combined to predict cytomegalovirus infection status. A later analysis re-examined previously published TCR beta repertoires from over 500 donors and added high-resolution HLA genotyping to investigate patterns of TCR occurrence. Rather than drawing on any new phenotypic data, the later analysis identified candidate immune exposures from TCR beta sequences and the way those sequences occurred across donors. In an earlier analysis of several hundred of the donors, high-throughput TCR beta sequencing was used to judge whether each TCR beta V gene segment behaved as functional or pseudogenic. Donor age, sex, ethnicity and CMV serostatus were collected together with the repertoire data. A later genetic analysis took genome-wide SNP genotypes for about three fifths of the 666 donors and used that subset as a discovery cohort. All discovery cohort repertoires had been generated on a single sequencing platform. HLA typing covered class I and class II loci at four-digit resolution. Typing coverage differed by locus: A, B, C, DRB1 and DQB1 were typed in roughly 620-640 donors, DQA1 in around 500, DPA1 in over 600, and DPB1 in 400 to 480. Five DR-DQ haplotypes were treated as single units for association and clustering because of strong linkage in the cohort. On average, about 200,000 unique TCR beta nucleotide sequences were sequenced per donor among 300 to 500 genotyped donors of the cohort, with 15% to 20% of those sequences being non-productive. Broader findings and caveats from the paper: This cohort had only TCR beta chains sequenced, and the lack of alpha or paired-chain data limited which features could be detected. HLA typing was unavailable for some donors at each locus, so association tests used only the typed subset. Roughly uniform sequencing depth across donors was assumed in presence/absence analyses, although this assumption may not hold. Immune exposure information for the cohort was limited to CMV serostatus. A further reported finding was that TCR beta sequences accurately predicted the HLA-A and HLA-B alleles for most subjects in the first cohort. According to the authors, the approach could potentially be generalized to other disease states and immunological phenotypes. According to a later genetic analysis, donors in an Asian-associated ancestry cluster had fewer N-insertions in productive TCRs than the roughly 670-donor mean. A total of fewer than 200 TCR beta chains were listed by the study as associated with cytomegalovirus. Linkage disequilibrium might explain the correlated functional status among segregating V segments, but an unknown experimental factor could not be ruled out. Most TCR sequences were seen in very few donors, while some public TCRs were found in many individuals. Specific HLA alleles were associated with 15,000 to 20,000 TCR beta sequences at a false discovery rate of 0.05 in a later analysis. In a later analysis, HLA-associated TCR beta chains showed more clonal expansion and lower generation probabilities than non-associated chains that were equally common. The earlier analysis of approximately 540 of the donors excluded approximately 17 rarely observed V segments, including chromosome 9 orphons, because counts were too low. When HLA alleles, especially DR and DQ, strongly co-occurred, attributing TCR associations to individual alleles was difficult. A later analysis reported that several top co-occurrence clusters appeared linked to parvovirus B19, influenza, CMV and Epstein-Barr virus. The classifier was reported to diagnose cytomegalovirus status with high specificity and sensitivity in both the original and validation cohorts. In a later analysis, most CMV-associated TCR beta chains were found to appear HLA-restricted, with HLA associations seemingly driven largely by CMV exposure. A group of highly shared sequence variants was considered likely to be a technical artifact of the sequencing pipeline. A few of the identified cytomegalovirus-associated TCR beta chains were confirmed in vitro to be specific for cytomegalovirus antigens. A later genetic analysis associated a missense DCLRE1C variant with V-gene and J-gene trimming of TCR beta chains, and an independent cohort replicated the association. Broadly in line with IMGT annotations, most TCR beta V segments showed up in productive rearrangements about 87% or about 30% of the time in an earlier analysis of 587 of the donors. In a later analysis, the rate of TCR association differed among HLA loci, with DRB1 alleles having the most associated TCRs and HLA-C alleles having the fewest.

In total, fewer than 750 healthy bone marrow donors made up the cohort. Cohort members were all nominally healthy when sampled, although unrecorded immune exposures were likely present. The donor was CMV seronegative and belonged to the group of under 400 seronegative cohort members. A peripheral blood sample was collected from each donor, and TCR beta sequencing was performed on peripheral blood mononuclear cells. The Qiagen DNeasy Blood Extraction Kit was used to extract genomic DNA from the blood cell samples. Library preparation used the immunoSEQ multiplex PCR assay. A mixture of 60 forward primers for TCR Vbeta segments and 13 reverse primers for TCR Jbeta segments was used in the multiplex PCR. Amplification of the CDR3 region of rearranged TCR beta genes was performed with a multiplex PCR assay on genomic DNA. The amplified TCR beta libraries were sequenced on the Illumina HiSeq System as 87-base-pair reads. Under the source paper's analysis protocol: In a later analysis, tens of millions of unique TCR beta chains were counted across the 500 to 700 repertoires, and about 9.9 million of these chains were shared by at least two donors. To remove PCR and sequencing errors, raw reads were error-corrected and collapsed into unique sequences using a nearest-neighbor algorithm that merged closely related sequences. Alignment of CDR3 sequences to IMGT reference sequences was used to assign V, D and J gene segments. Each retained sequence needed at least a six-nucleotide match to both a V gene segment and a J gene segment. A rearrangement counted as productive if the CDR3 had no stop codons and remained in frame with V and J, and every other rearrangement counted as non-productive. Following IMGT convention, CDR3 was defined as the stretch from the second conserved V-encoded cysteine up to the conserved J-encoded phenylalanine. Sequences without an unambiguous match to a single V gene segment were excluded from the earlier analysis of 450 to 750 of the donors. In an earlier analysis of about 590 of the donors, a V segment was called functional when productive rearrangements were above 56.7%, and segregating when the standard deviation between donors exceeded 5%. A statistical classification framework was built to diagnose cytomegalovirus status from the catalog of TCR beta chain sequences. A later analysis assigned V and J genes by comparing TCR nucleotide sequences with IMGT/GENE-DB human TR gene sequences. In a later analysis, CDR3 sequences and most-parsimonious VDJ recombination scenarios were assigned using the TCRdist pipeline. In a later analysis, each TCR beta chain was defined by its CDR3 amino acid sequence together with its V-gene family, and reads without a unique V-gene family were excluded. As a way to deal with suspected cross-contamination and a sequencing artifact, a later analysis dropped under 600 nucleotide sequences that were highly shared and had low generation probability. In a later analysis, a clonal expansion index for each public chain was calculated from normalized within-repertoire ranks of inferred template counts. In a later analysis, generation probabilities were computed using a VDJ recombination model fitted to out-of-frame rearrangements, and the results were checked against IGoR. In a later analysis, hypergeometric tests were used to score TCR-TCR, TCR-HLA and TCR-CMV co-occurrence, with a repertoire-size bias correction applied to TCR pairs. In a later analysis, false discovery rates were estimated by permuting HLA or CMV assignments 20 times. In a later analysis, co-occurring TCRs were grouped with DBSCAN, and TCRdist sequence similarity was added when clustering was performed within HLA-allele-positive subsets. Repertoires with fewer than 30,000 or more than 120,000 public chains were left out of co-occurrence clustering, as were several repertoires with anomalous nucleotide sharing. This immuneACCESS table, as held by TCRdb, lists in-frame sequences with V and J called but not all clones. Of the missing ones, under half trace to an unresolved V gene in checked studies; the others have no known cause. V and J calls and clone size are those listed in that table; D and trimming were worked out from the DNA. For this sample the table gives fewer than 75,000 clones, of which approximately 79% were detected only once. Of the sample, nearly 3% is held by the ten largest clones.

A remark on this clone: Its antigen has not been determined. No base quality values were provided; no much bigger clone lies one nucleotide off.

The source material was PBMCs. The source of this sequence is a woman between 25 and 40 years old in good health and CMV-seronegative.

The CDR3: CASSLPGQGAFEQYF. The DNA reads TGTGCCAGCAGCTTACCGGGACAGGGGGCATTCGAGCAGTACTTC. The rearranged chain carries TRBV5-4 and TRBJ2-7, and 12 junctional nucleotides match TRBD1. From a lookup of the germline V gene (reference sequence), CDR1 and CDR2 are SGHNT and YYREEE. CDR3 length: 15 amino acids, cysteine to phenylalanine. Just the 45-base CDR3 DNA is kept, in frame starting at base 1. Compared with germline, V lacks 2 bases and J lacks 6 bases; bases without a gene match: 6.